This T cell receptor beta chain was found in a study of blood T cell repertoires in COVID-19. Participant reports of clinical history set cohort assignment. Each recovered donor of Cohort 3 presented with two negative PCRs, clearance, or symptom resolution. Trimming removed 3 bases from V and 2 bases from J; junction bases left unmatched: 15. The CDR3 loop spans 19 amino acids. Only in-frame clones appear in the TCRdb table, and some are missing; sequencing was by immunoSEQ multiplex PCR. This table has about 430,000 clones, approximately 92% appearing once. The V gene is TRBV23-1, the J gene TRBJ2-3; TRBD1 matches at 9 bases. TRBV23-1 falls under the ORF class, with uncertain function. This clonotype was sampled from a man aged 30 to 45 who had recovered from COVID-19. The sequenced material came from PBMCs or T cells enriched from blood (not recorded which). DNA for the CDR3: TGCGCCAGCAGTCAGCCGAATCCCCCGGGACAGGGTGACACAGATACGCAGTATTTT. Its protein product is CASSQPNPPGQGDTDTQYF.